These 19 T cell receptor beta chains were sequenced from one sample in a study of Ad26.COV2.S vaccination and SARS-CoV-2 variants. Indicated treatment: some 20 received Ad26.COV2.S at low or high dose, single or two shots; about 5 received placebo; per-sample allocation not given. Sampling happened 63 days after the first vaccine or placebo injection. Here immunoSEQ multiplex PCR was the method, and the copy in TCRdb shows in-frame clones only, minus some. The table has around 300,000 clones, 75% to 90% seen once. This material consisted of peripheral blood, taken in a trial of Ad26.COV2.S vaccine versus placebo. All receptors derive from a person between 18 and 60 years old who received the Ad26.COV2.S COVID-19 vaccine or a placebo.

The CDR3 nucleotides are TGTGCCAGCAGCCAATTCGACCTCTACGAGCAGTACTTC. Residues: CASSQFDLYEQYF. The V gene is TRBV3-1 (or the pseudogene TRBV3-2), the J gene TRBJ2-7, with D unresolved. V was cut by 2 bases and J by 3 bases, with 8 bases left in between. The CDR3 contains 13 residues. Per the germline V gene, CDR1 is LGHDT and CDR2 is YNNKEL (reference sequence).

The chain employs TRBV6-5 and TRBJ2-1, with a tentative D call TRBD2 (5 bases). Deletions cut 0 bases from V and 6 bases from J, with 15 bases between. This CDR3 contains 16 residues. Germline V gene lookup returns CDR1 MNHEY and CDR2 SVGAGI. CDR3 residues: CASSYSRLARGNEQFF. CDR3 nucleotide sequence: TGTGCCAGCAGTTACTCGAGGTTAGCTCGGGGCAATGAGCAGTTCTTC.

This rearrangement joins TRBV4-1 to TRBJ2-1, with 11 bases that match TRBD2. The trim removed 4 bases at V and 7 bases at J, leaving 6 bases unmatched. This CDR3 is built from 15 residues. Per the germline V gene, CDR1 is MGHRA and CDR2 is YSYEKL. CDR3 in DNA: TGCGCCAGCAGCCGGGGACTAGCGGCGGATAATGAGCAGTTCTTC. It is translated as CASSRGLAADNEQFF.

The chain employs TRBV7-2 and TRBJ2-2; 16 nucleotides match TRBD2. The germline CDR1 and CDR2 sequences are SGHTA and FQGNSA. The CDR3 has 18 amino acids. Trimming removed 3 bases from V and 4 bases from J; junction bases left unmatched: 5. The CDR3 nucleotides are TGTGCCAGCAGCTTCCCGGGACTAGCGGGGGGGCCCACCGGGGAGCTGTTTTTT. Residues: CASSFPGLAGGPTGELFF.

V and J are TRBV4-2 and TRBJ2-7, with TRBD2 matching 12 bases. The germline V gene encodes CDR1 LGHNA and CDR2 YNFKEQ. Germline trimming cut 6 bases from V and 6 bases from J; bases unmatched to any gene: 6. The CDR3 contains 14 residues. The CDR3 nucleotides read TGTGCCAGCAGTCCCGGGACTAGCGGGTTCGAGCAGTACTTC. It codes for CASSPGTSGFEQYF.

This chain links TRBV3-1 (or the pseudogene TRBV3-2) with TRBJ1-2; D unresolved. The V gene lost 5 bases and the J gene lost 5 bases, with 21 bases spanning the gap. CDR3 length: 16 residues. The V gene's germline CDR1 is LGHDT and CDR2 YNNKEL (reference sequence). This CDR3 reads CASSLWTVTDSYGYTF. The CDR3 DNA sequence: TGTGCCAGCAGCTTATGGACGGTTACGGACTCGTATGGCTACACCTTC.

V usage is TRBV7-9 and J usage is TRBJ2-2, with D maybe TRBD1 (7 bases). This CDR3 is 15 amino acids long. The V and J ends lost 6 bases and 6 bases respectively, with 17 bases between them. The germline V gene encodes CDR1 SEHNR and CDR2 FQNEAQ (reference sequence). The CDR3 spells CASSSGTAGSGELFF. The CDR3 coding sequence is TGTGCCAGCAGTTCCGGGACAGCGGGCTCCGGGGAGCTGTTTTTT.

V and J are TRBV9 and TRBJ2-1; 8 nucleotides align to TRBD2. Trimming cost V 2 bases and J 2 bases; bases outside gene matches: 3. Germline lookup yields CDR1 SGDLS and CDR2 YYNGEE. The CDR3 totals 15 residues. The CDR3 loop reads CASSVTSGTYNEQFF. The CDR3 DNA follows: TGTGCCAGCAGCGTCACTAGCGGCACCTACAATGAGCAGTTCTTC.

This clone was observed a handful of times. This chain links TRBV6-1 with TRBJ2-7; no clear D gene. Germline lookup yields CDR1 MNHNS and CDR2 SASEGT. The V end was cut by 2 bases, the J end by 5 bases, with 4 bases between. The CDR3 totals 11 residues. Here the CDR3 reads CASSEFHEQYF. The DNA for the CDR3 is TGTGCCAGCAGTGAATTCCACGAGCAGTACTTC.

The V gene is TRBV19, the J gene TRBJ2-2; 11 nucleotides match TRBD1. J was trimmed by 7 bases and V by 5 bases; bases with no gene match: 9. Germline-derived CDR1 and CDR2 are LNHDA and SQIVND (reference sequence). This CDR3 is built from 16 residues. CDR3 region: CASSLTGQGAFGELFF. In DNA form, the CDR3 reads TGTGCCAGTAGTCTAACTGGACAGGGGGCGTTCGGGGAGCTGTTTTTT.

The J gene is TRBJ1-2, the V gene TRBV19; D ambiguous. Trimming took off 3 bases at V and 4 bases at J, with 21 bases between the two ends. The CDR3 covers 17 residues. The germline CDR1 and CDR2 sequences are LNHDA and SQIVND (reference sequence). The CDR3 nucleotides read TGTGCCAGTAGTATGAGACCGGGAACCAATTTTCCCTATGGCTACACCTTC. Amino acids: CASSMRPGTNFPYGYTF.

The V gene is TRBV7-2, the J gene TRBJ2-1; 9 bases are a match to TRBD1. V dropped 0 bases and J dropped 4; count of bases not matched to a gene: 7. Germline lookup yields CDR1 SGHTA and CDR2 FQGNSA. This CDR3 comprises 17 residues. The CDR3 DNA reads TGTGCCAGCAGCTTAGCAGTGGCGGACAGGGGATACAATGAGCAGTTCTTC. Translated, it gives CASSLAVADRGYNEQFF.

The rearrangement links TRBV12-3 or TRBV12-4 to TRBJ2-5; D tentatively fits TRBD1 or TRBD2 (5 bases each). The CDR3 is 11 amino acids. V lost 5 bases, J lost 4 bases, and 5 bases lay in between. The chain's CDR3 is CASSGGETQYF. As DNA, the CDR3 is TGTGCCAGCAGTGGGGGAGAGACCCAGTACTTC.

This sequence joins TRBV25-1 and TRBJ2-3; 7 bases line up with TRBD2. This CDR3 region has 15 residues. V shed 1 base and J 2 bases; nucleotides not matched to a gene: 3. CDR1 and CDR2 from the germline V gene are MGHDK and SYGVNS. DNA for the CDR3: TGTGCCAGCAGTGAATGGGCGGGGGACACAGATACGCAGTATTTT. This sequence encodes CASSEWAGDTDTQYF.

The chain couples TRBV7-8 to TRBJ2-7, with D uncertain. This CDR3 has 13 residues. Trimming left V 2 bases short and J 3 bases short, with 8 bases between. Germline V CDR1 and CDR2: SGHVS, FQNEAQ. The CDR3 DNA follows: TGTGCCAGCAGCTTATCCCCCGGCTACGAGCAGTACTTC. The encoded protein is CASSLSPGYEQYF. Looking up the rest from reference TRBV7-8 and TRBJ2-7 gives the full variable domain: GAGVSQSPRYKVAKRGQDVALRCDPISGHVSLFWYQQALGQGPEFLTYFQNEAQLDKSGLPSDRFFAERPEGSVSTLKIQRTQQEDSAVYLCASSLSPGYEQYFGPGTRLTVT.

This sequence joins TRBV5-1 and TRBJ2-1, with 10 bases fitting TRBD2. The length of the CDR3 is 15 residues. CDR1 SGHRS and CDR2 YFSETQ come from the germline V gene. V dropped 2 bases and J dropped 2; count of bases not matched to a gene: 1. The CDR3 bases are TGCGCCAGCAGCTTACTAGCGGGACCCTACAATGAGCAGTTCTTC. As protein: CASSLLAGPYNEQFF.

The CDR3 nucleotides read TGTGCCAGCAGTGACTCCACGGGACAGGGGGCGTCGGATGAAAAACTGTTTTTT. It codes for CASSDSTGQGASDEKLFF. The J gene is TRBJ1-4, the V gene TRBV6-4; 12 positions agree with TRBD1. J lost 6 bases, V lost 0 bases, and 8 bases had no gene match. The CDR3 covers 18 residues. Germline CDR1 reads MRHNA; CDR2 reads SNTAGT.

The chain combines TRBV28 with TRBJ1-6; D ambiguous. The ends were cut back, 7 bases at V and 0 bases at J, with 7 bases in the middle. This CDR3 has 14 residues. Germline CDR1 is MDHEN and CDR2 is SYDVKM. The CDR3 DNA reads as TGTGCCAGCATTAGTTACTCCTATAATTCACCCCTCCACTTT. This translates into CASISYSYNSPLHF.

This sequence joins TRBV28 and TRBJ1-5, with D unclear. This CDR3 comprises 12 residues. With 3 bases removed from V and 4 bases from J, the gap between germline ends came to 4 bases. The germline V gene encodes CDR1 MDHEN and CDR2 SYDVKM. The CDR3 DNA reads TGTGCCAGCAGTTTGATGAATCAGCCCCAGCATTTT. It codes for CASSLMNQPQHF.